This T cell receptor beta chain was captured in a study of CD8 T cells in Susac syndrome. This CDR3 spans 18 amino acids. The germline gives CDR1 SEHNR, CDR2 FQNEAQ (reference sequence). The V gene lost 5 bases and the J gene lost 0 bases, with 22 bases spanning the gap. The study sequenced TCR beta in blood CD8+ and CD4+ T cells. The multiple sclerosis controls were treatment-naive patients with relapsing-remitting disease that was stable or active. Negative isolation was used for CD8+ and CD4+ T cells, and FACS enrichment was applied to TEMRA cells. A quantity of about 0.5 to 1 ug RNA underwent reverse transcription using random hexamers. TCR beta CDR3 was amplified by immunoSEQ multiplex PCR. This amplification extended across 54 Vbeta and 13 Jbeta segments. MiXCR, applied by TCRdb to the immunoSEQ multiplex PCR reads, yields one record per CDR3 protein. The sample lists 150,000 to 160,000 distinct CDR3 sequences, approximately 94% seen once, with roughly 0.21% in the top ten.

This TCR derives from a human donor with multiple sclerosis. This rearrangement joins TRBV7-9 to TRBJ2-5; tentative D call: TRBD1 (6 bases). Sequencing was carried out using CD8+ T cells from PBMCs. CDR3 DNA sequence: TGTGCCAGCAGCCGGACAATCCGGGACACTGAGTACCAAGAGACCCAGTACTTC. Protein: CASSRTIRDTEYQETQYF. Drawing the rest from reference TRBV7-9 and TRBJ2-5, the complete variable domain is DTGVSQNPRHKITKRGQNVTFRCDPISEHNRLYWYRQTLGQGPEFLTYFQNEAQLEKSRLLSDRFSAERPKGSFSTLEIQRTEQGDSAMYLCASSRTIRDTEYQETQYFGPGTRLLVL.